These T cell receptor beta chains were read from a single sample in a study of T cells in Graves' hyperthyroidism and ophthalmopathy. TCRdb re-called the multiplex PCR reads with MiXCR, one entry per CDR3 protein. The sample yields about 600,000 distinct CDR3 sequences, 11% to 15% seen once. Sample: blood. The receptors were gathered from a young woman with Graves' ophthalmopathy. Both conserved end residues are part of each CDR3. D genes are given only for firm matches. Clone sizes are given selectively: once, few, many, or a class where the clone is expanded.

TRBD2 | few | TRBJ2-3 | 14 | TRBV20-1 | CSQGLAGGGDTQYF | TGCAGTCAGGGACTAGCGGGAGGTGGGGATACGCAGTATTTT
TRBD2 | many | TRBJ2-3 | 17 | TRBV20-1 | CSARDLTSGSGPDTQYF | TGCAGTGCTAGAGATCTAACTAGCGGGAGTGGGCCGGATACGCAGTATTTT
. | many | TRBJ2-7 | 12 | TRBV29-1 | CSVRGGIYEQYF | TGCAGCGTTCGCGGGGGCATATACGAGCAGTACTTC
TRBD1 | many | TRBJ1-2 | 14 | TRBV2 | CASIGQGAMRGYTF | TGTGCCAGCATCGGACAGGGGGCAATGCGGGGCTACACCTTC
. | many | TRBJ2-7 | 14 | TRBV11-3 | CASSSRDGPREQYF | TGTGCCAGCAGCTCCCGGGACGGGCCTCGCGAGCAGTACTTC
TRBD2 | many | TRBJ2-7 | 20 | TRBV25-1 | CASRPSRLAGGPRERYEQYF | TGTGCCAGCAGGCCCTCCCGACTAGCGGGAGGCCCCCGTGAACGCTACGAGCAGTACTTC
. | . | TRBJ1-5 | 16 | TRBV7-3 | CASSVGSGALYMTQHF | TGTGCCAGCAGCGTAGGGTCCGGGGCCCTGTATATGACCCAGCATTTT
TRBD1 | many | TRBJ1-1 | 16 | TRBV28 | CASSGYPGGGSYEAFF | TGTGCCAGCAGTGGTTATCCAGGGGGCGGATCTTATGAAGCTTTCTTT
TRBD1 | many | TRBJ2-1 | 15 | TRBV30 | CAWSVVDRSYNEQFF | TGTGCCTGGAGTGTCGTGGACAGGAGTTACAATGAGCAGTTCTTC
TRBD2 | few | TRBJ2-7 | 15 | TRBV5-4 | CASSQGRGTSREQYF | TGTGCCAGCAGCCAAGGGAGGGGGACTAGTCGGGAGCAGTACTTC
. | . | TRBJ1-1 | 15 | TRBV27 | CASSIRGHRNTEAFF | TGTGCCAGCTCCATTAGGGGACACAGGAACACTGAAGCTTTCTTT
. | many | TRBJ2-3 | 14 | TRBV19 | CASSSPGHTDTQYF | TGTGCCAGCAGTTCCCCGGGACATACAGATACGCAGTATTTT
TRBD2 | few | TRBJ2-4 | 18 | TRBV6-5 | CASSYSFSGRVAKNIQYF | TGTGCCAGCAGTTACTCGTTTAGCGGGAGGGTAGCCAAAAACATTCAGTACTTC
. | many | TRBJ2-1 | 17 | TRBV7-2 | CASSPSPDPYSYNEQFF | TGTGCCAGCAGCCCCAGCCCGGACCCTTACTCCTACAATGAGCAGTTCTTC
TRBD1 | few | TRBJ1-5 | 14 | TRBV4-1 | CASGTTGTNQPQHF | TGCGCCAGCGGCACGACAGGGACAAATCAGCCCCAGCATTTT
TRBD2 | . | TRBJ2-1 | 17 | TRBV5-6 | CASSLAAGGRAHNEQFF | TGTGCCAGCAGCTTGGCCGCGGGCGGGAGGGCCCACAATGAGCAGTTCTTC
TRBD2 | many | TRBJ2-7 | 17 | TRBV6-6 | CASSYNPGTMNGYEQYF | TGTGCCAGCAGTTACAACCCCGGGACTATGAATGGGTACGAGCAGTACTTC
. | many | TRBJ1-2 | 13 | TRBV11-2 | CASSLALGYRDTF | TGTGCCAGCAGCTTAGCCCTCGGGTACAGGGACACCTTC
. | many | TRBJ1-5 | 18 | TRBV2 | CASSARDVMSYSNQPQHF | TGTGCCAGCAGTGCCCGGGACGTCATGAGTTATAGCAATCAGCCCCAGCATTTT
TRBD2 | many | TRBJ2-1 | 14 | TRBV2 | CASSVGLAGVEQFF | TGTGCCAGCAGTGTTGGGCTAGCGGGAGTTGAGCAGTTCTTC
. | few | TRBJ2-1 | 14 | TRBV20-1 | CSARQRLSYNEQFF | TGCAGTGCTAGACAGCGCTTGTCCTACAATGAGCAGTTCTTC
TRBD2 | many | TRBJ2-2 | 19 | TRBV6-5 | CASSYSHLNLAVNTGELFF | TGTGCCAGCAGTTACTCACACCTAAATCTAGCGGTGAACACCGGGGAGCTGTTTTTT
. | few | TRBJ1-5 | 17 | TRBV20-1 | CSARVGWGGPGGEPQHF | TGCAGTGCTAGAGTAGGTTGGGGGGGCCCGGGGGGAGAGCCCCAGCATTTT
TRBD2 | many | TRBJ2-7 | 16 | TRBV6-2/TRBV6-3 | CASSSLLAGGQYEQYF | TGTGCCAGCAGTTCCCTGCTAGCGGGAGGGCAATACGAGCAGTACTTC
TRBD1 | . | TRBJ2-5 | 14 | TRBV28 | CASTKDRVQETQYF | TGTGCCAGCACTAAAGACAGGGTCCAAGAGACCCAGTACTTC
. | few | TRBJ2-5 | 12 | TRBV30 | CAWNLAQETQYF | TGTGCCTGGAATCTAGCCCAAGAGACCCAGTACTTC
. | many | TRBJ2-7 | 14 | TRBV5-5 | CASSLAWGADEQYF | TGTGCCAGCAGCTTGGCATGGGGGGCAGACGAGCAGTACTTC
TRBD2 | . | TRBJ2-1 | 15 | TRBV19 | CATTWAGGRRNEQFF | TGTGCCACCACGTGGGCGGGAGGGCGGCGGAACGAGCAGTTCTTC
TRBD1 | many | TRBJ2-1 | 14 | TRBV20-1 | CSASRQGDQLQQFF | TGCAGTGCTAGCCGACAGGGCGATCAATTGCAGCAGTTCTTC
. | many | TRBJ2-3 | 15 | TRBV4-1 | CASSQKRAYTDTQYF | TGCGCCAGCAGCCAAAAAAGGGCCTACACAGATACGCAGTATTTT
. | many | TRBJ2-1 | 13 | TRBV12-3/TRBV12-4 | CASSFNPVNEQFF | TGTGCCAGCAGTTTTAATCCAGTGAATGAGCAGTTCTTC
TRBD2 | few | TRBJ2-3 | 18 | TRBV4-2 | CASSQERTGGLSTDTQYF | TGTGCCAGCAGCCAAGAGAGGACGGGAGGTTTGAGCACAGATACGCAGTATTTT
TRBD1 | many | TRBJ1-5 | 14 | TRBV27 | CASRALQGNQPQHF | TGTGCCAGCAGAGCTTTACAGGGGAATCAGCCCCAGCATTTT
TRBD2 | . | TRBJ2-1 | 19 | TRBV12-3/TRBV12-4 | CASSFRSRGLAGTYNEQFF | TGTGCCAGCAGTTTTCGCTCCCGAGGACTAGCGGGAACCTACAATGAGCAGTTCTTC
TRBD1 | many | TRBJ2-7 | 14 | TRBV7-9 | CASNLDRESYEQYF | TGTGCCAGCAATCTCGACAGGGAATCCTACGAGCAGTACTTC
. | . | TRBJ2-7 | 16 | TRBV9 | CASSGGPPTAHYEQYF | TGTGCCAGCAGCGGAGGCCCCCCAACGGCCCACTACGAGCAGTACTTC
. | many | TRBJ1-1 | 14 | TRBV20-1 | CSARKGHENTEAFF | TGCAGTGCTAGGAAGGGACACGAAAACACTGAAGCTTTCTTT
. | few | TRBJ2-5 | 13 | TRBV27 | CASSFRGDETQYF | TGTGCCAGCAGTTTTCGGGGTGATGAGACCCAGTACTTC
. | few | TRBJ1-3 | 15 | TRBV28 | CANSLYRVLGNTIYF | TGTGCCAACAGTTTATATCGGGTACTGGGAAACACCATATATTTT
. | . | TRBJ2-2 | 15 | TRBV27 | CASSFPGADTGELFF | TGTGCCAGCAGTTTCCCGGGGGCGGACACCGGGGAGCTGTTTTTT
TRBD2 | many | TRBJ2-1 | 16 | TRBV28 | CASSLLKLAGGNEQFF | TGTGCCAGCAGTTTATTAAAACTAGCGGGAGGCAATGAGCAGTTCTTC
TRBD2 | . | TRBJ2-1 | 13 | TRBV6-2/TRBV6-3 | CASRGGRRNEQFF | TGTGCCAGCAGGGGGGGGAGAAGGAATGAGCAGTTCTTC
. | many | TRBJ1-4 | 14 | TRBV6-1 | CASSTLDSPEKLFF | TGTGCCAGCAGTACCTTGGACAGCCCAGAAAAACTGTTTTTT
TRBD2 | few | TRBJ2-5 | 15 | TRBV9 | CASSVVGRGGETQYF | TGTGCCAGCAGCGTAGTCGGGAGGGGGGGAGAGACCCAGTACTTC
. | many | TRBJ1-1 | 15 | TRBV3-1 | CASSQVLQQNTEAFF | TGTGCCAGCAGCCAAGTACTACAGCAGAACACTGAAGCTTTCTTT
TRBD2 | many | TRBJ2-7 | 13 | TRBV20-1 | CSATGLAEGEQYF | TGCAGTGCAACGGGACTAGCAGAAGGCGAGCAGTACTTC
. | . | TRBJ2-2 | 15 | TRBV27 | CASSLSRGGSGELFF | TGTGCCAGCAGTTTATCGAGAGGGGGAAGCGGGGAGCTGTTTTTT
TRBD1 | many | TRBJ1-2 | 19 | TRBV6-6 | CASSYPGGSGRGTARGYTF | TGTGCCAGCAGTTACCCCGGGGGGTCGGGCAGGGGGACCGCTAGGGGCTACACCTTC
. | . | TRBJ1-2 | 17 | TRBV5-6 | CASSLEFGTGFSYGYTF | TGTGCCAGCAGCTTGGAGTTCGGGACTGGGTTCTCCTATGGCTACACCTTC
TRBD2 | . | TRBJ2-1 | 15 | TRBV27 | CASSLGLAGVVEQFF | TGTGCCAGCAGTTTGGGACTAGCGGGAGTTGTTGAGCAGTTCTTC
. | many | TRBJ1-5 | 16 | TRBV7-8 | CASSFSGFNSNQPQHF | TGTGCCAGCAGCTTTTCGGGTTTTAATAGCAATCAGCCCCAGCATTTT
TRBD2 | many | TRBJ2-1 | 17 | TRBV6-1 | CASSPRSSSGRINEQFF | TGTGCCAGCAGTCCCAGGTCGTCCAGCGGGAGAATCAATGAGCAGTTCTTC
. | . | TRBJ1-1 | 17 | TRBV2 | CASSPGLIRGSNTEAFF | TGTGCCAGCAGTCCGGGGCTCATCAGGGGTTCGAACACTGAAGCTTTCTTT
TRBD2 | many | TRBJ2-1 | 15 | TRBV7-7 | CASSSRLAGRNEQFF | TGTGCTAGCAGCTCAAGACTAGCGGGACGTAATGAGCAGTTCTTC
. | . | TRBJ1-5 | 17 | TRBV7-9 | CASSLGNLKRSNQPQHF | TGTGCCAGCAGCTTAGGAAATTTGAAGCGTAGCAATCAGCCCCAGCATTTT
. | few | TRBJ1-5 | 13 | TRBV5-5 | CASSLAANQPQHF | TGTGCCAGCAGCTTGGCTGCCAATCAGCCCCAGCATTTT
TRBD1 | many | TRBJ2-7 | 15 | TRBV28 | CASSLRRTGDYEQYF | TGTGCCAGCAGTTTACGCAGGACAGGAGACTACGAGCAGTACTTC
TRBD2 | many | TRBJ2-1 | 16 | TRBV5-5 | CASGLPSGRAGDEQFF | TGTGCCAGCGGACTCCCCAGCGGGAGGGCCGGCGATGAGCAGTTCTTC
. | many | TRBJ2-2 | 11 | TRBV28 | CASSWTGELFF | TGTGCCAGCAGCTGGACCGGGGAGCTGTTTTTT
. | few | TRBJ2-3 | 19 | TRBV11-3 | CASSLGWVNRPGEKDTQYF | TGTGCCAGCAGCTTAGGATGGGTAAATAGGCCAGGGGAGAAAGATACGCAGTATTTT